This TCR beta chain is drawn from a study of radiation and T cells in renal cell carcinoma. Clones were sequenced by immunoSEQ multiplex PCR, and TCRdb holds only the in-frame ones, with some missing. The repertoire consists of tens of thousands of clones, with around four fifths occurring once and the leading ten covering 9.4%. In the case of this clone: What it binds is not known.

The time point denotes: blood 4 weeks post-SBRT, at nephrectomy. Treatment: 15 Gy SBRT to primary tumor, nephrectomy 4 weeks later. Serial blood draws occurred at baseline and 2 and 4 weeks post-SBRT. The tumor was a clear cell renal cell carcinoma. The study's findings and limits: From baseline, blood top tumor clonotypes peaked at 2 weeks post-radiation. Pretreatment tumor biopsies were lacking, so baseline clonotypes are unknown.

Germline V gene sequence: CDR1 MNHNS, CDR2 SASEGT. The CDR3 runs to 14 residues. J was trimmed by 1 base and V by 3 bases; bases with no gene match: 1. The sequencing used blood, collected from a patient whose treatment included radiotherapy and nephrectomy. The source of this sequence is a man aged 45 to 65 with renal cell carcinoma. The rearrangement links TRBV6-1 to TRBJ2-3, with 7 bases matching TRBD1. Here the CDR3 reads CASSEQGGTDTQYF. As DNA, the CDR3 is TGTGCCAGCAGTGAGCAGGGGGGCACAGATACGCAGTATTTT.